The 30 T cell receptor beta chains in this list originate from one sample, sequenced in a study of response to subunit inactivated influenza vaccine. TCRdb passed the RT-PCR reads through MiXCR, listing each CDR3 protein once. The sample lists roughly 460,000 distinct CDR3 sequences; about a tenth were seen once. The material sequenced was PBMCs from blood, taken 35 to 45 days after vaccination. The origin of the receptors is a man aged 50 to 59 who received an inactivated influenza vaccine.

The chain uses TRBV4-3 and TRBJ2-2; 8 bases line up with TRBD2. With V trimmed by 0 bases and J by 6 bases, 9 bases remained unmatched. Germline CDR1 is LGHNA and CDR2 is YSLEER. This CDR3 spans 17 amino acids. The CDR3 nucleotides are TGCGCCAGCAGCCAAGAGGTAGCGGGAACGGTCGCCGGGGAGCTGTTTTTT. Translating gives CASSQEVAGTVAGELFF.

This clonotype was detected a few times. In nucleotides, the CDR3 is TGTGCCATCAGTGGGGGACAGCGGTCGGCAGATACGCAGTATTTT. It codes for CAISGGQRSADTQYF. This rearrangement joins TRBV10-3 to TRBJ2-3; 7 bases fit TRBD1. V lost 4 bases, J lost 4 bases, and 8 bases stayed unmatched. Germline V gene data show CDR1 as ENHRY and CDR2 as SYGVKD. The length of the CDR3 is 15 residues.

Only a few counts were recorded for this clonotype. The chain recombines TRBV9 with TRBJ2-1; D unresolved. Germline V gene data show CDR1 as SGDLS and CDR2 as YYNGEE. The CDR3 length is 13 residues. V was trimmed by 2 bases and J by 8 bases, leaving 11 bases between them. In nucleotides, the CDR3 is TGTGCCAGCAGCGTGGCTGGGGAACATGAGCAGTTCTTC. The encoded protein is CASSVAGEHEQFF.

The table lists this clonotype with a few counts. V gene TRBV27 combines with J gene TRBJ2-1; D is possibly TRBD2 (7 bases). This CDR3 has 20 amino acids. Germline lookup yields CDR1 MNHEY and CDR2 SMNVEV (reference sequence). V lost 2 bases and J lost 8, with 31 bases in between. CDR3 DNA: TGTGCCAGCAGTTTAGATACAGGAGCTCGTAGGCGGGGGCGCACCCATGAGCAGTTCTTC. It codes for CASSLDTGARRRGRTHEQFF.

This clonotype was picked up a small number of times. This rearrangement joins TRBV5-5 to TRBJ2-3, with D unclear. Germline CDR1 is SGHKS and CDR2 is YYEKEE (reference sequence). The V and J ends lost 6 bases and 1 base respectively, with 15 bases between them. CDR3 length equals 15 residues. CDR3 sequence reads: CASNLAGVGTDTQYF. The DNA of the CDR3 is TGTGCCAGCAATCTGGCTGGGGTTGGCACAGATACGCAGTATTTT.

This clonotype was seen at least ten times. The J gene is TRBJ2-1, the V gene TRBV10-3, with unresolved D. In germline, CDR1 is ENHRY, CDR2 SYGVKD. The CDR3 totals 13 residues. V was pared by 6 bases and J by 1 base, with 7 bases between. DNA of the CDR3: TGTGCCATCAGAGGTGGGTCCTACAATGAGCAGTTCTTC. Encoded protein: CAIRGGSYNEQFF.

This clonotype was picked up many times. This chain connects TRBV28 to TRBJ2-1; TRBD2 might be the D (5 bases). The CDR3 is 14 amino acids. V was cut by 5 bases and J by 4 bases, with 12 bases left in between. Germline CDR1 is MDHEN and CDR2 is SYDVKM. In DNA, the CDR3 is TGTGCCAGCAGTAAGAGCGGTACTTACAATGAGCAGTTCTTC. Residues: CASSKSGTYNEQFF.

The chain links TRBV10-3 to TRBJ2-7, with 11 bases matching TRBD2. The CDR3 has 14 residues. V dropped 10 bases and J dropped 2; count of bases not matched to a gene: 7. Germline V lookup: CDR1 ENHRY, CDR2 SYGVKD. In nucleotides, the CDR3 is TGTGCCAACAATATAGCGGGAGGGACCTACGAGCAGTACTTC. Encoded protein: CANNIAGGTYEQYF.

The chain carries TRBV12-3 or TRBV12-4 and TRBJ1-2, with a possible D match to TRBD1 (6 bases). Trimming took off 8 bases at V and 5 bases at J, with 9 bases between the two ends. The CDR3 sequence is 11 residues long. For the CDR3, the DNA is TGTGCCAGCGGGCAGGGGTATGGCTACACCTTC. Protein product: CASGQGYGYTF.

The chain has TRBV6-2 or TRBV6-3 and TRBJ2-2; 7 nucleotides align to TRBD1. CDR1 is MNHEY, CDR2 SVGEGT, per germline. V lost 7 bases, J lost 5 bases, and 10 bases stayed unmatched. This CDR3 is built from 15 residues. The CDR3 here is CASTPRTGVTGELFF. CDR3 DNA sequence: TGTGCCAGCACCCCAAGAACAGGGGTGACCGGGGAGCTGTTTTTT.

This clonotype has a handful of counts. The chain is built from TRBV6-2 or TRBV6-3 and TRBJ2-5, with D possibly being TRBD1 (5 bases). Germline-derived CDR1 and CDR2 are MNHEY and SVGEGT. V was pared by 5 bases and J by 7 bases, with 17 bases between. The CDR3 extends over 14 amino acids. The CDR3 DNA reads TGTGCCAGCAGTCGCGGACACACACCCGGGACCCAGTACTTC. This translates into CASSRGHTPGTQYF.

This clonotype was seen at least ten times. The genes are TRBV24-1 and TRBJ2-1; no reliable D call. The V end lost 0 bases, the J end lost 4 bases, and 9 bases lay between the germline ends. Germline assignment: CDR1 KGHDR and CDR2 SFDVKD. The length of the CDR3 is 15 residues. CDR3 residues: CATSDLQTDYNEQFF. The CDR3 nucleotides read TGTGCCACCAGTGATTTGCAAACCGATTACAATGAGCAGTTCTTC.

This rearrangement joins TRBV20-1 to TRBJ1-5; 7 bases are a match to TRBD1. The CDR3 length is 16 residues. The junction had 11 bases not matched to a gene; V was cut back by 6 bases and J by 0 bases. The germline gives CDR1 DFQATT, CDR2 SNEGSKA (reference sequence). Here the CDR3 DNA reads TGCAGTGCCCGCGACAGGGCCCAGTCTAGCAATCAGCCCCAGCATTTT. It codes for CSARDRAQSSNQPQHF.

This clonotype came up a few times. This chain joins TRBV11-2 and TRBJ1-1; possible D gene TRBD1, 6 bases. Germline-derived CDR1 and CDR2 are SGHAT and FQNNGV. CDR3 length: 14 amino acids. The V end was cut by 4 bases, the J end by 8 bases, with 17 bases between. The CDR3: CASSYGTGGQEAFF. DNA for the CDR3: TGTGCCAGCAGCTACGGCACGGGGGGCCAAGAAGCTTTCTTT. The variable domain in full, with the rest retrieved from reference TRBV11-2 and TRBJ1-1, is EAGVAQSPRYKIIEKRQSVAFWCNPISGHATLYWYQQILGQGPKLLIQFQNNGVVDDSQLPKDRFSAERLKGVDSTLKIQPAKLEDSAVYLCASSYGTGGQEAFFGQGTRLTVV.

The rearrangement uses TRBV12-3 or TRBV12-4 and TRBJ1-1; 9 bases align to TRBD1. J was trimmed by 5 bases and V by 10 bases; bases with no gene match: 8. The CDR3 extends over 13 amino acids. The CDR3 protein is CATVQGARTEAFF. CDR3 in DNA: TGTGCCACCGTACAGGGGGCAAGGACTGAAGCTTTCTTT.

This clonotype was found many times. The chain uses TRBV28 and TRBJ1-3; D is unresolved. Trimming stripped 3 bases from V and 1 base from J, with 7 bases between. The germline gives CDR1 MDHEN, CDR2 SYDVKM. CDR3 size: 14 residues. CDR3 in amino acids: CASSFAGSGNTIYF. The CDR3 DNA reads TGTGCCAGCAGTTTCGCTGGATCTGGAAACACCATATATTTT.

This clonotype has a handful of counts. V gene TRBV7-8 combines with J gene TRBJ1-2; D perhaps matches TRBD1 (5 bases). V lost 0 bases and J lost 4, with 12 bases in between. Germline assignment: CDR1 SGHVS and CDR2 FQNEAQ. The CDR3 consists of 15 residues. In DNA, the CDR3 is TGTGCCAGCAGCTTAGCGGGGACGGGGGTCTATGGCTACACCTTC. This gives the protein CASSLAGTGVYGYTF.

This chain connects TRBV24-1 to TRBJ2-2; 7 bases line up with TRBD1. The CDR3 loop spans 17 amino acids. The V gene end was trimmed by 3 bases and the J gene end by 4 bases; junction bases not matched to a gene: 10. Germline V gene lookup returns CDR1 KGHDR and CDR2 SFDVKD. For the CDR3, the DNA is TGTGCCACCAGTGATAGTTACTCGGGACAGCGCACCGGGGAGCTGTTTTTT. This sequence encodes CATSDSYSGQRTGELFF.

This clonotype was recorded a few times. The junction departs from germline at one end; a sequencing error may be responsible. The gene calls are TRBV6-1 and TRBJ1-1; tentative D call: TRBD1 (5 bases). This CDR3 has 15 amino acids. Germline CDR1 MNHNS, CDR2 SASEGT. Written as DNA, the CDR3 is TGTGCCAGCAGTCAAGCCGGGACGGTGAACACTGAAGCTTTCTTT. Encoded protein: CASSQAGTVNTEAFF.

There are a few counts of this clonotype. The rearrangement uses TRBV24-1 and TRBJ2-1; tentatively, D is TRBD2 (5 bases). CDR1 KGHDR and CDR2 SFDVKD come from the germline V gene. Between the trimmed V and J ends, which lost 2 bases and 7 bases, there was a span of 8 bases. This CDR3 has 13 residues. The CDR3 region is CATSDSRVNEQFF. CDR3 bases: TGTGCCACCAGTGATTCGAGGGTAAATGAGCAGTTCTTC.

This clonotype has a handful of counts. This chain's CDR3 is CASSVTSLGGRSSYNEQFF. CDR3 DNA: TGTGCCAGCAGTGTTACGTCCCTAGGGGGCCGAAGCTCCTACAATGAGCAGTTCTTC. This sequence joins TRBV6-1 and TRBJ2-1; TRBD1 aligns across 7 bases. The V and J ends lost 4 bases and 0 bases, in that order; junction bases with no gene match: 15. CDR3 size: 19 residues. CDR1 is MNHNS, CDR2 SASEGT, per germline.

V usage is TRBV7-2 and J usage is TRBJ2-7; TRBD1 matches at 10 bases. There are 14 residues in the CDR3. With 5 bases clipped from V and 4 bases from J, the junction kept 5 bases outside the gene matches. Germline V CDR1 and CDR2: SGHTA, FQGNSA. The CDR3 here is CASSAGQGWYEQYF. DNA for the CDR3: TGTGCCAGCAGCGCGGGACAGGGGTGGTACGAGCAGTACTTC.

This chain links TRBV5-5 with TRBJ2-2, with D possibly being TRBD1 or TRBD2 (5 bases each). The V end was cut by 5 bases, the J end by 0 bases, with 14 bases between. CDR1 is SGHKS, CDR2 YYEKEE, per germline (reference sequence). The CDR3 has 16 residues. This chain's CDR3 is CASSWPGRSNTGELFF. CDR3 in DNA: TGTGCCAGCAGTTGGCCGGGACGGTCGAACACCGGGGAGCTGTTTTTT.

This clonotype has only a few counts. This chain joins TRBV10-3 and TRBJ1-4; D uncertain. The V end lost 2 bases, the J end lost 5 bases, and 3 bases lay between the germline ends. The germline CDR1 and CDR2 sequences are ENHRY and SYGVKD. This CDR3 spans 12 amino acids. CDR3 sequence reads: CAISERNEKLFF. Written as DNA, the CDR3 is TGTGCCATCAGTGAGCGCAATGAAAAACTGTTTTTT.

The chain couples TRBV12-3 or TRBV12-4 to TRBJ1-5, with 7 bases matching TRBD1. The V gene end was trimmed by 1 base and the J gene end by 7 bases; junction bases not matched to a gene: 10. The CDR3 sequence is 16 residues long. CDR3 DNA: TGTGCCAGCAGTTTAGGAGGCACAGGGGTTAGCCAGCCCCAGCATTTT. It encodes CASSLGGTGVSQPQHF.

This clonotype has ten or more counts. The rearrangement uses TRBV29-1 and TRBJ2-4, with TRBD2 as a possible D gene (7 bases). CDR1 SQVTM and CDR2 ANQGSEA come from the germline V gene. Trimming shortened V by 4 bases and J by 7 bases, and 11 bases separated the two germline ends. The CDR3 is made up of 12 amino acids. As DNA, the CDR3 is TGCAGCGTTGGGGGAGGGGGGAACATTCAGTACTTC. It translates to CSVGGGGNIQYF.

This chain joins TRBV14 and TRBJ2-1; 7 bases match TRBD2. Trimming cost V 3 bases and J 1 base; bases outside gene matches: 18. The germline gives CDR1 SGHDN, CDR2 FVKESK. The CDR3 sequence is 20 residues long. The CDR3 bases are TGTGCCAGCAGCCAGGGGCCAGCGGGAAGTGTCATGAGGTCCTACAATGAGCAGTTCTTC. Amino acids: CASSQGPAGSVMRSYNEQFF.

This clonotype was picked up a small number of times. V and J are TRBV7-9 and TRBJ2-2; perhaps TRBD1 as D (5 bases). The length of the CDR3 is 11 residues. Trimming shortened V by 5 bases and J by 14 bases, and 12 bases separated the two germline ends. Germline loops: CDR1 SEHNR, CDR2 FQNEAQ (reference sequence). The CDR3 region is CASSPGQGLFF. The CDR3 DNA reads TGTGCCAGCAGCCCCGGACAAGGCCTGTTTTTT. Together with reference TRBV7-9 and TRBJ2-2, the CDR3 gives the full variable domain: DTGVSQNPRHKITKRGQNVTFRCDPISEHNRLYWYRQTLGQGPEFLTYFQNEAQLEKSRLLSDRFSAERPKGSFSTLEIQRTEQGDSAMYLCASSPGQGLFFGEGSRLTVL.

This clonotype was found a few times. V usage is TRBV12-3 or TRBV12-4 and J usage is TRBJ2-6; D gene uncertain. There are 15 residues in the CDR3. Trimming removed 3 bases from V and 7 bases from J, with 13 bases in between. In DNA, the CDR3 is TGTGCCAGCAGTTTCTCCCGCCTCGGAGCCAACGTCCTGACTTTC. This translates into CASSFSRLGANVLTF.

V gene TRBV7-8 combines with J gene TRBJ1-1; D is ambiguous. The CDR3 is made up of 13 amino acids. Germline lookup yields CDR1 SGHVS and CDR2 FQNEAQ. V dropped 1 base and J dropped 5 bases, with 8 bases sitting between them. DNA of the CDR3: TGTGCCAGCAGCTTAGTTCTTCAAACTGAAGCTTTCTTT. Protein: CASSLVLQTEAFF.